These 28 T cell receptor beta chains share one sample of origin, sequenced in a study of Ad26.COV2.S vaccination and SARS-CoV-2 variants. This sample's treatment: some 20 received Ad26.COV2.S at low or high dose, single or two shots; 5 received placebo; per-sample allocation not given. The samples date from day 63 after the first vaccine or placebo injection. Produced via immunoSEQ multiplex PCR; TCRdb's table is partial and in-frame only. The profile shows 500,000 or so clones, approximately 90% of them singletons. The sample here was peripheral blood, taken in a trial of Ad26.COV2.S vaccine versus placebo. The source is a person between 18 and 65 years old who received the Ad26.COV2.S COVID-19 vaccine or a placebo.

The chain combines TRBV9 with TRBJ2-5, with 7 nucleotides matching TRBD2. The CDR3 runs to 14 residues. The germline V gene has CDR1 SGDLS and CDR2 YYNGEE. V was clipped by 2 bases and J by 3 bases; unmatched bases: 4. The CDR3 DNA reads as TGTGCCAGCAGCGTCCAGGGAGGGAAAGAGACCCAGTACTTC. Translated, it gives CASSVQGGKETQYF. Based on the CDR3 plus reference TRBV9 and TRBJ2-5, the full variable domain is DSGVTQTPKHLITATGQRVTLRCSPRSGDLSVYWYQQSLDQGLQFLIQYYNGEERAKGNILERFSAQQFPDLHSELNLSSLELGDSALYFCASSVQGGKETQYFGPGTRLLVL.

The V and J genes are TRBV2 and TRBJ2-5; perhaps TRBD2 as D (5 bases). CDR1 and CDR2 (germline): SNHLY, FYNNEI. This CDR3 region has 16 residues. The V gene lost 1 base and the J gene lost 1 base, with 13 bases spanning the gap. The chain's CDR3 is CASSEGGRGPQETQYF. DNA for the CDR3: TGTGCCAGCAGTGAAGGGGGTCGGGGTCCCCAAGAGACCCAGTACTTC.

Here the CDR3 DNA reads TGTGCCAGCAGTAGGACAGGGGGCGTCGGGGAGCTGTTTTTT. Encoded protein: CASSRTGGVGELFF. The rearrangement joins TRBV28 to TRBJ2-2; 11 bases are shared with TRBD1. This CDR3 is 14 amino acids long. Germline trimming cut 5 bases from V and 7 bases from J; bases unmatched to any gene: 3. Germline CDR1 MDHEN, CDR2 SYDVKM. The complete variable domain, with remaining parts taken from reference TRBV28 and TRBJ2-2, reads DVKVTQSSRYLVKRTGEKVFLECVQDMDHENMFWYRQDPGLGLRLIYFSYDVKMKEKGDIPEGYSVSREKKERFSLILESASTNQTSMYLCASSRTGGVGELFFGEGSRLTVL.

On this clone: This sample also contains other DNA sequences that code for the same CDR3. The chain links TRBV19 to TRBJ1-5; D may be TRBD1 (5 bases). This CDR3 has 13 amino acids. Germline V gene lookup returns CDR1 LNHDA and CDR2 SQIVND (reference sequence). Trimming cost V 1 base and J 7 bases, with 8 bases left between them. Here the CDR3 DNA reads TGTGCCAGTAGTATAGGCAGGGACCAGCCCCAGCATTTT. Amino acid sequence: CASSIGRDQPQHF.

J is TRBJ1-3 and V is TRBV6-2 or TRBV6-3; D remains ambiguous. The CDR3 length is 15 residues. Trimming pared 0 bases from V and 2 bases from J, leaving 8 bases between. CDR1 is MNHEY and CDR2 is SVGEGT in the germline V gene. The DNA of the CDR3 is TGTGCCAGCAGTTACTCCGGCGACACTGGAAACACCATATATTTT. Translating gives CASSYSGDTGNTIYF.

The CDR3 protein is CASSLVAGRNTGELFF. The DNA of the CDR3 is TGTGCCAGCAGCTTAGTAGCGGGAAGGAACACCGGGGAGCTGTTTTTT. V usage is TRBV7-2 and J usage is TRBJ2-2; 8 positions agree with TRBD2. V was pared by 1 base and J by 1 base, with 2 bases of the junction left unmatched. This CDR3 is built from 16 residues. Germline assignment: CDR1 SGHTA and CDR2 FQGNSA.

This clone was seen only once. The rearrangement links TRBV10-2 to TRBJ2-3, with TRBD2 as a possible D gene (6 bases). The CDR3 length is 14 residues. V was trimmed by 4 bases and J by 2 bases, leaving 10 bases between them. Germline CDR1 is WSHSY and CDR2 is SAAADI. The CDR3 coding sequence is TGCGCCAGCAGTGCGCTAGCGACCACAGATACGCAGTATTTT. It yields the protein CASSALATTDTQYF.

The chain joins TRBV9 to TRBJ1-1; D not resolved. With 6 bases removed from V and 0 bases from J, the gap between germline ends came to 18 bases. CDR3 length: 16 amino acids. Germline values: CDR1 SGDLS, CDR2 YYNGEE. The CDR3 protein is CASTREPGIMNTEAFF. CDR3 bases: TGTGCCAGCACTAGGGAGCCGGGGATCATGAACACTGAAGCTTTCTTT.

The J gene is TRBJ1-4, the V gene TRBV19, with D hard to call. The CDR3 has 14 residues. Trimming took off 6 bases at V and 4 bases at J, with 12 bases between the two ends. The germline V gene encodes CDR1 LNHDA and CDR2 SQIVND (reference sequence). CDR3 DNA: TGTGCCAGTAGGGGGTTCAGCCGTAATGAAAAACTGTTTTTT. Its protein product is CASRGFSRNEKLFF. Complete variable domain (other parts from reference TRBV19 and TRBJ1-4): DGGITQSPKYLFRKEGQNVTLSCEQNLNHDAMYWYRQDPGQGLRLIYYSQIVNDFQKGDIAEGYSVSREKKESFPLTVTSAQKNPTAFYLCASRGFSRNEKLFFGSGTQLSVL.

The chain recombines TRBV28 with TRBJ2-3; possibly TRBD2 for D (6 bases). CDR1 MDHEN and CDR2 SYDVKM come from the germline V gene. V dropped 6 bases and J dropped 3 bases, with 19 bases sitting between them. The CDR3 loop spans 16 amino acids. The CDR3 bases are TGTGCCAGCAGCACCCATGTAAGCGGGTTTACAGATACGCAGTATTTT. It translates to CASSTHVSGFTDTQYF.

The chain uses TRBV5-4 and TRBJ2-7; 9 nucleotides align to TRBD1. Germline V gene sequence: CDR1 SGHNT, CDR2 YYREEE (reference sequence). V gave up 0 bases and J gave up 2 bases; unmatched junction bases: 6. This CDR3 spans 16 amino acids. CDR3 residues: CASSLDPGQGPYEQYF. The CDR3 bases are TGTGCCAGCAGCTTGGATCCTGGACAGGGGCCCTACGAGCAGTACTTC.

This chain links TRBV4-1 with TRBJ1-2, with D possibly being TRBD1 (5 bases). This CDR3 has 18 residues. The germline V gene encodes CDR1 MGHRA and CDR2 YSYEKL. The V gene lost 4 bases and the J gene lost 6 bases, with 27 bases spanning the gap. The CDR3 DNA is TGCGCCAGCAGCCTTTCCGACCGCGGGACGCAGCCGGGGAATGGCTACACCTTC. Translated, it gives CASSLSDRGTQPGNGYTF.

V is TRBV20-1 and J is TRBJ2-7; D is uncertain. V was cut by 3 bases and J by 3 bases, with 6 bases left in between. The CDR3 is made up of 11 amino acids. Germline V CDR1 and CDR2: DFQATT, SNEGSKA (reference sequence). The CDR3 loop is CSASEDYEQYF. CDR3 in DNA: TGCAGTGCTAGTGAGGACTACGAGCAGTACTTC.

CDR3 coding DNA: TGTGCCAGCAGGACCGCAGGGGGCGCTTACTACGAGCAGTACTTC. It encodes CASRTAGGAYYEQYF. The gene calls are TRBV27 and TRBJ2-7, with 8 nucleotides matching TRBD1. The J segment lost 3 bases and the V segment lost 6 bases, leaving 10 bases of the junction unmatched. This CDR3 region has 15 residues. Germline CDR1 MNHEY, CDR2 SMNVEV (reference sequence).

The chain joins TRBV29-1 to TRBJ2-7, with TRBD2 identical over 8 bases. The J segment lost 4 bases and the V segment lost 4 bases, leaving 12 bases of the junction unmatched. CDR1 and CDR2 from the germline V gene are SQVTM and ANQGSEA. This CDR3 contains 15 residues. The CDR3 loop reads CSVAGLAGDRYEQYF. CDR3 nucleotides: TGCAGCGTTGCGGGGCTAGCGGGTGATCGGTACGAGCAGTACTTC.

The CDR3 DNA sequence: TGCGCCAGCAGCTTGGGGACAGCCCAGAACTATGGCTACACCTTC. Translated: CASSLGTAQNYGYTF. The chain uses TRBV5-1 and TRBJ1-2; D perhaps matches TRBD1 (6 bases). Trimming stripped 0 bases from V and 2 bases from J, with 11 bases between. The germline V gene encodes CDR1 SGHRS and CDR2 YFSETQ. There are 15 residues in the CDR3.

The chain is built from TRBV6-5 and TRBJ1-2; 7 nucleotides align to TRBD1. The length of the CDR3 is 12 residues. Germline assignment: CDR1 MNHEY and CDR2 SVGAGI. V shed 11 bases, J shed 5 bases, and the junction held 8 bases outside the gene matches. CDR3 in DNA: TGTGCCTCCGACAGGGAAGGGTATGGCTACACCTTC. As protein: CASDREGYGYTF.

This sequence joins TRBV19 and TRBJ2-5, with unresolved D. V was trimmed by 7 bases and J by 5 bases, leaving 14 bases between them. From germline, CDR1 is LNHDA and CDR2 SQIVND (reference sequence). The CDR3 spans 13 residues. The CDR3 DNA reads TGTGCCAGTAAGGCGACCTTGGCGGAGACCCAGTACTTC. This gives the protein CASKATLAETQYF. Variable domain in full (rest from reference TRBV19 and TRBJ2-5): DGGITQSPKYLFRKEGQNVTLSCEQNLNHDAMYWYRQDPGQGLRLIYYSQIVNDFQKGDIAEGYSVSREKKESFPLTVTSAQKNPTAFYLCASKATLAETQYFGPGTRLLVL.

The chain has TRBV6-5 and TRBJ2-1; perhaps TRBD2 as D (6 bases). V lost 8 bases, J lost 5 bases, and 19 bases lay in between. The CDR3 sequence is 15 residues long. Germline lookup yields CDR1 MNHEY and CDR2 SVGAGI. CDR3 in amino acids: CASGTSAGLNNEQFF. CDR3 coding DNA: TGTGCCAGCGGGACCTCCGCGGGACTGAACAATGAGCAGTTCTTC.

The J gene is TRBJ1-5, the V gene TRBV28; D is unresolved. The CDR3 length is 14 residues. Germline loops: CDR1 MDHEN, CDR2 SYDVKM. V was shortened by 5 bases and J by 7 bases, with 15 bases between the two germline ends. CDR3 residues: CASSPTSGPQPQHF. In DNA form, the CDR3 reads TGTGCCAGCAGTCCTACCTCGGGCCCCCAGCCCCAGCATTTT.

The gene calls are TRBV11-2 and TRBJ2-3; no reliable D call. The CDR3 sequence is 17 residues long. V shed 5 bases and J shed 0 bases, with 18 bases lying between them. Per the germline V gene, CDR1 is SGHAT and CDR2 is FQNNGV. The CDR3 nucleotides read TGTGCCAGCAGCCCCGGACGGAAACCTTCTAGCACAGATACGCAGTATTTT. This translates into CASSPGRKPSSTDTQYF.

J is TRBJ2-3 and V is TRBV6-5, with TRBD2 matching over 10 bases. V lost 6 bases, J lost 6 bases, and 12 bases stayed unmatched. The germline CDR1 and CDR2 sequences are MNHEY and SVGAGI. CDR3 length: 16 amino acids. CDR3 region: CASSYSNLAGVDTQYF. The CDR3 DNA reads TGTGCCAGCAGCTACAGCAACCTAGCGGGGGTGGATACGCAGTATTTT.

The chain couples TRBV12-5 to TRBJ1-5, with TRBD1 matching over 8 bases. The junction had 14 bases not matched to a gene; V was cut back by 6 bases and J by 4 bases. Germline-derived CDR1 and CDR2 are LGHNT and FRNRAP. The CDR3 is 17 residues long. The CDR3 bases are TGTGCTAGTGGCTTTCAGGACAGGGTAGACCTAAATCAGCCCCAGCATTTT. Amino acids: CASGFQDRVDLNQPQHF.

V gene TRBV7-9 combines with J gene TRBJ2-3, with 11 bases fitting TRBD2. CDR3 size: 18 residues. Per the germline V gene, CDR1 is SEHNR and CDR2 is FQNEAQ (reference sequence). Unmatched junction bases numbered 14, after V lost 4 bases and J lost 5 bases. The CDR3 region has the DNA TGTGCCAGCAGCTCCTATAGCGGGAGGGCCTTACGGGGAGATACGCAGTATTTT. Its translation: CASSSYSGRALRGDTQYF.

This clone occurred once. The chain recombines TRBV11-2 with TRBJ2-5; 8 bases are shared with TRBD1. Trimming took 1 base from V and 2 from J; bases not matched to a gene: 9. The CDR3 is 17 residues long. CDR1 is SGHAT, CDR2 FQNNGV, per germline. In DNA form, the CDR3 reads TGTGCCAGCAGCTTAGTATCTCAGGGGGCGGCACAAGAGACCCAGTACTTC. It is translated as CASSLVSQGAAQETQYF.

This clone was seen once. The J gene is TRBJ2-4, the V gene TRBV28; 7 bases are shared with TRBD2. Germline V CDR1 and CDR2: MDHEN, SYDVKM. The CDR3 has 14 residues. V trimming: 8 bases; J trimming: 0 bases; junction bases outside the gene matches: 4. The CDR3 spells CASARGEAKNIQYF. The CDR3 DNA is TGTGCCAGCGCTCGGGGGGAAGCCAAAAACATTCAGTACTTC.

The gene calls are TRBV5-4 and TRBJ2-2; 8 nucleotides agree with TRBD2. The CDR3 runs 17 residues. Per germline, CDR1 SGHNT and CDR2 YYREEE (reference sequence). V trimming: 0 bases; J trimming: 0 bases; junction bases outside the gene matches: 4. DNA for the CDR3: TGTGCCAGCAGCTTGGGTCCGGGAGGGCCGAACACCGGGGAGCTGTTTTTT. Translating gives CASSLGPGGPNTGELFF.

The rearrangement uses TRBV19 and TRBJ1-1; possible D gene TRBD1, 6 bases. The germline CDR1 and CDR2 sequences are LNHDA and SQIVND (reference sequence). V lost 6 bases, J lost 6 bases, and 14 bases lay in between. CDR3 length: 13 amino acids. The CDR3 DNA is TGTGCCAGTAGATTCCAGGGGTTGGCTGAAGCTTTCTTT. Protein: CASRFQGLAEAFF. Using reference TRBV19 and TRBJ1-1 for the parts outside the CDR3, the full variable domain is DGGITQSPKYLFRKEGQNVTLSCEQNLNHDAMYWYRQDPGQGLRLIYYSQIVNDFQKGDIAEGYSVSREKKESFPLTVTSAQKNPTAFYLCASRFQGLAEAFFGQGTRLTVV.